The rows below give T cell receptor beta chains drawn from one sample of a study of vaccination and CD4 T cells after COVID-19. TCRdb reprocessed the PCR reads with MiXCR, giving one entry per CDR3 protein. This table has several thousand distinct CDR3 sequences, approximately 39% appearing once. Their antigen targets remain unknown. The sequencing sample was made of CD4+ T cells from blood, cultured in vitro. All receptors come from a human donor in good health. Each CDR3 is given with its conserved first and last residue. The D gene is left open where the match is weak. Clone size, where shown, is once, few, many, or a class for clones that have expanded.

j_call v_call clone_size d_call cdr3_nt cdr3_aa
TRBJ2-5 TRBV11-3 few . TGTGCCAGCAGCCCCGCGGGTGGAGAGACCCAGTACTTC CASSPAGGETQYF
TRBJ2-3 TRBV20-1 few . TGCAGTGCTAGTACAACTATGGAACAGGCAGATACGCAGTATTTT CSASTTMEQADTQYF
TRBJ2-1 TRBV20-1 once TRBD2 TGCAGTGCTAGGGTGGCGGGGGGTCGTGGTGGCTACAATGAGCAGTTCTTC CSARVAGGRGGYNEQFF
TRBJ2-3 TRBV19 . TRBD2 TGTGCCAGTCAAACTAGCGGGGGGGCCCCAGATACGCAGTATTTT CASQTSGGAPDTQYF
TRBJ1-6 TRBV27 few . TGTGCCAGCAGGACCGGGGATTTAGGGTCACCCCTCCACTTT CASRTGDLGSPLHF
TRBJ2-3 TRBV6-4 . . TGTGCCAGCAGTGACGGGGGGGCCGCAGATACGCAGTATTTT CASSDGGAADTQYF
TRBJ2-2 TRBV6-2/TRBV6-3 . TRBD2 TGTGCCAGCAACCGACAAGCGGGGGGCAAGACCGGGGAGCTGTTTTTT CASNRQAGGKTGELFF
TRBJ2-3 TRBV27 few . TGTGCCAGCAGCCTCTGGGGGGCAGATACGCAGTATTTT CASSLWGADTQYF
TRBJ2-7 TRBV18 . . TGTGCCAGCTCACGGGGGATCTCCTACGAGCAGTACTTC CASSRGISYEQYF
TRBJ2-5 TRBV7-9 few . TGTGCCAGCAGCAGCCGTCCTAGGGAGGAGACCCAGTACTTC CASSSRPREETQYF
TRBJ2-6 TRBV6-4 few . TGTGCCAGCAGTCCACAGGGCTCTGGGGCCAACGTCCTGACTTTC CASSPQGSGANVLTF
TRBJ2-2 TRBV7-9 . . TGTGCCAGCAGCTTAGACGGCACCGGGGAGCTGTTTTTT CASSLDGTGELFF
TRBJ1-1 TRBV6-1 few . TGTGCCAGCAGTGTGGGTCTCATGAACACTGAAGCTTTCTTT CASSVGLMNTEAFF
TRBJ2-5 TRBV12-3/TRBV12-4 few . TGTGCCAGCAGTTTGGGAGAGCCGAGGGCCCAGTACTTC CASSLGEPRAQYF
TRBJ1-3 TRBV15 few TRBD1 TGTGCCACCAGCAGAGATCCAGGGGGCGCAAACACCATATATTTT CATSRDPGGANTIYF
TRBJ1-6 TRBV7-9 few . TGTGCCAGCAGCTTGGGACTTGAAAATTCACCCCTCCACTTT CASSLGLENSPLHF
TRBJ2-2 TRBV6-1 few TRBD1 TGTGCCAGCAGTGACGGACAGGGTGGGACCGGGGAGCTGTTTTTT CASSDGQGGTGELFF
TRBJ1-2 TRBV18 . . TGTGCCAGCTCACTAAGCGACAGGAATGGCTACACCTTC CASSLSDRNGYTF
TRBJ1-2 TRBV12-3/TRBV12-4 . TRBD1 TGTGCCAGCAGTTTAAGTCGAGGGGACAGGGAAGGCTACACCTTC CASSLSRGDREGYTF
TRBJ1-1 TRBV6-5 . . TGTGCCAGCAGTTATGGGGGCTCGGGAGCTTTCTTT CASSYGGSGAFF
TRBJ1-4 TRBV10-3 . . TGTGCCATCAGTGAGGGACTGCAAACTAATGAAAAACTGTTTTTT CAISEGLQTNEKLFF
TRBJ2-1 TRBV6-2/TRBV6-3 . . TGTGCCAGCAGTTACCCGGGGGAGCAGTTCTTC CASSYPGEQFF
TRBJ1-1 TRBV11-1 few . TGTGCCAGCAGCTTAGAAACAAGTAACACTGAAGCTTTCTTT CASSLETSNTEAFF
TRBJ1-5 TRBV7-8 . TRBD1 TGTGCCAGCAGCTTAACAGGGGTCAATCAGCCCCAGCATTTT CASSLTGVNQPQHF
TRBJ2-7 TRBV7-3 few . TGTGCCAGCAGCTTACAGCCAGCCATCAGCTCCTACGAGCAGTACTTC CASSLQPAISSYEQYF
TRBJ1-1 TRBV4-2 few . TGTGCCAGCAGCCCCAGTCTTGTAGGCACTGAAGCTTTCTTT CASSPSLVGTEAFF
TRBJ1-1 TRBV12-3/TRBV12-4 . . TGTGCCAGCAGTAGCTGGCGGGGTAGGGACACTGAAGCTTTCTTT CASSSWRGRDTEAFF
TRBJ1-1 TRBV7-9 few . TGTGCCAGCAGCTTGGCTGGGAATGGAGACACTGAAGCTTTCTTT CASSLAGNGDTEAFF
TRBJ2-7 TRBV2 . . TGTGCCAGCAGTGCTGACCAGGGACGCAACGAGCAGTACTTC CASSADQGRNEQYF
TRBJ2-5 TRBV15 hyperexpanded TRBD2 TGTGCCACCAGCAGAGGAAGCGGGGGGGCGGGGACCCAGTACTTC CATSRGSGGAGTQYF
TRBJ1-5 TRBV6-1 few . TGTGCCAGCACCTTCTGGGGGGGTGACAATCAGCCCCAGCATTTT CASTFWGGDNQPQHF
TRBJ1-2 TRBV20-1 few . TGCAGTGTTTACAGGGAGGAAGGCTACACCTTC CSVYREEGYTF
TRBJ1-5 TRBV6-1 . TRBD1 TGTGCCAGCAGCTATGGGACAGATCACAATCAGCCCCAGCATTTT CASSYGTDHNQPQHF
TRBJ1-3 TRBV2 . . TGTGCCAGCAAGATACAGGGAAACTCTGGAAACACCATATATTTT CASKIQGNSGNTIYF
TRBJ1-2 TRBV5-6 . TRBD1 TGTGCCAGCAGCTTTGGGACAGCCGGAGACCGTGGCTACACCTTC CASSFGTAGDRGYTF
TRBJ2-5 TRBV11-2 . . TGTGCCAGCAGCGTATCTACAGGCGAGACCCAGTACTTC CASSVSTGETQYF
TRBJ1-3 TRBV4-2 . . TGTGCCAGCAGCCAAGATTCCGGAAACACCATATATTTT CASSQDSGNTIYF
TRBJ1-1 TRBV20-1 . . TGCAGTGCTAGAGAACCGACAGGAGTAAACACTGAAGCTTTCTTT CSAREPTGVNTEAFF
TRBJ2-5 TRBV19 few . TGTGCCAGTAGTATAAGAGCCCTAATGGCGGCGACCCAAGAGACCCAGTACTTC CASSIRALMAATQETQYF
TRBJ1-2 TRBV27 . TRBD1 TGTGCCAGCAGTTTGGGGTCTCCCCGACAGGGGGCTAACTATGGCTACACCTTC CASSLGSPRQGANYGYTF
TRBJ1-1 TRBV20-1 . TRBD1 TGCAGTGCTAGAGATCCGACAGGGGACACTGAAGCTTTCTTT CSARDPTGDTEAFF
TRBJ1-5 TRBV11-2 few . TGTGCCAGCAGCTTGACAGGAGGGGATCAGCCCCAGCATTTT CASSLTGGDQPQHF
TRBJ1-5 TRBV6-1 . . TGTGCCAGCGTCTACAGGGACAATCAGCCCCAGCATTTT CASVYRDNQPQHF
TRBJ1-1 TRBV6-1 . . TGTGCCAGCAGTACATATCCAGAGGCCCTAGAAGCTTTCTTT CASSTYPEALEAFF
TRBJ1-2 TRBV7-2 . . TGTGCCAGCAGCTTTGACAGTTTCTATGGCTACACCTTC CASSFDSFYGYTF
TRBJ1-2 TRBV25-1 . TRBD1 TGTGCCAGCAGTGCGACAGGGGGCAGGGGCTACACCTTC CASSATGGRGYTF
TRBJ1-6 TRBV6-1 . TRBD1 TGTGCCAGCAAAAAGGGACAGGGGAATTTGAATTCACCCCTCCACTTT CASKKGQGNLNSPLHF
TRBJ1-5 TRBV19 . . TGTGCCAGCAAGGACAATAGTAATCAGCCCCAGCATTTT CASKDNSNQPQHF
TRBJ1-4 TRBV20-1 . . TGCAGTGCTAGAGATATAGGGGAAAAACTGTTTTTT CSARDIGEKLFF
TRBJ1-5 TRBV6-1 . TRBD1 TGTGCCAGCAGCAACGGACAGGGGTTGAATCAGCCCCAGCATTTT CASSNGQGLNQPQHF
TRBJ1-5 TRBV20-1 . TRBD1 TGCAGTGCAGACAGGGGGGATCAGCCCCAGCATTTT CSADRGDQPQHF
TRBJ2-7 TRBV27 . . TGTGCCAGCAGTTTATCGTACCCTGTCTACGAGCAGTACTTC CASSLSYPVYEQYF